The 28 T cell receptor beta chains listed next were all sequenced from one sample in a study of blood T cell repertoires in COVID-19. The repertoire was sequenced with immunoSEQ multiplex PCR; TCRdb's copy has only in-frame clones and lacks some. Counted here are 150,000 to 200,000 clones, just under 85% occurring once; the ten biggest clones make up 22%. The specimen sequenced was peripheral blood. These receptors came from an elderly woman with acute or convalescent COVID-19.

The chain joins TRBV11-2 to TRBJ2-3; D ambiguous. The CDR3 loop spans 14 amino acids. V was cut by 3 bases and J by 6 bases, with 13 bases left in between. Germline CDR1 reads SGHAT; CDR2 reads FQNNGV. CDR3 DNA: TGTGCCAGCAGCTTGGAGCGACTGGCGGATACGCAGTATTTT. Protein sequence: CASSLERLADTQYF.

In DNA, the CDR3 is TGTGCCAGCAGGACTAGCTTAGCCGCCTACAATGAGCAGTTCTTC. Translating it yields CASRTSLAAYNEQFF. The gene calls are TRBV27 and TRBJ2-1, with TRBD2 matching over 7 bases. This CDR3 spans 15 amino acids. J gave up 2 bases and V 6 bases, and 7 bases lay outside the gene matches. CDR1 and CDR2 from the germline V gene are MNHEY and SMNVEV (reference sequence).

This chain joins TRBV11-2 and TRBJ2-7, with 8 nucleotides matching TRBD2. The V segment lost 5 bases and the J segment 7 bases; nucleotides outside the gene matches: 7. The CDR3 contains 13 residues. Germline assignment: CDR1 SGHAT and CDR2 FQNNGV. The CDR3 protein is CASSQAGVGEQYF. As DNA, the CDR3 is TGTGCCAGCAGCCAAGCGGGAGTGGGGGAGCAGTACTTC.

The genes are TRBV5-4 and TRBJ2-5; TRBD2 matches 13 bases. The V gene's germline CDR1 is SGHNT and CDR2 YYREEE (reference sequence). The CDR3 sequence is 16 residues long. V lost 0 bases, J lost 7 bases, and 6 bases stayed unmatched. This CDR3 is CASSLGTSGSYGTQYF. The CDR3 DNA is TGTGCCAGCAGCTTGGGGACTAGCGGGAGTTATGGGACCCAGTACTTC. Supplemented by reference TRBV5-4 and TRBJ2-5, the full variable domain reads ETGVTQSPTHLIKTRGQQVTLRCSSQSGHNTVSWYQQALGQGPQFIFQYYREEENGRGNFPPRFSGLQFPNYSSELNVNALELDDSALYLCASSLGTSGSYGTQYFGPGTRLLVL.

The chain uses TRBV6-5 and TRBJ2-3, with a tentative D call TRBD2 (5 bases). Germline values: CDR1 MNHEY, CDR2 SVGAGI. Trimming took off 2 bases at V and 2 bases at J, with 11 bases between the two ends. The CDR3 loop spans 15 amino acids. Here the CDR3 reads CASSYTAGDTDTQYF. The CDR3 bases are TGTGCCAGCAGTTACACGGCGGGTGACACAGATACGCAGTATTTT.

The rearrangement joins TRBV30 to TRBJ2-1; 10 bases fit TRBD2. V was clipped by 3 bases and J by 9 bases; unmatched bases: 8. CDR3 size: 14 residues. Germline CDR1 is GTSNPN and CDR2 is SVGIG (reference sequence). The CDR3 sequence is CAWRWTSGDGEQFF. In DNA, the CDR3 is TGTGCCTGGAGGTGGACTAGCGGAGACGGTGAGCAGTTCTTC.

V and J are TRBV20-1 and TRBJ1-1; TRBD1 is a possible D gene (6 bases). V dropped 3 bases and J dropped 4 bases, with 9 bases sitting between them. Germline V gene lookup returns CDR1 DFQATT and CDR2 SNEGSKA (reference sequence). This CDR3 contains 12 residues. The CDR3: CSASLGGTEAFF. For the CDR3, the DNA is TGCAGTGCTAGTTTAGGGGGCACTGAAGCTTTCTTT.

This clone was observed a few times. The CDR3 is CASSMDSWNTEAFF. In nucleotides, the CDR3 is TGTGCCAGCAGTATGGACAGCTGGAACACTGAAGCTTTCTTT. V usage is TRBV2 and J usage is TRBJ1-1; D might be TRBD1 (6 bases). Germline assignment: CDR1 SNHLY and CDR2 FYNNEI. The CDR3 length is 14 residues. Trimming cost V 5 bases and J 1 base, with 11 bases left between them. The whole variable domain, filled in from reference TRBV2 and TRBJ1-1, reads EPEVTQTPSHQVTQMGQEVILRCVPISNHLYFYWYRQILGQKVEFLVSFYNNEISEKSEIFDDQFSVERPDGSNFTLKIRSTKLEDSAMYFCASSMDSWNTEAFFGQGTRLTVV.

The chain has TRBV5-6 and TRBJ1-1; D ambiguous. The CDR3 length is 16 residues. V gave up 5 bases and J gave up 0 bases, with 17 bases separating them. The germline V gene has CDR1 SGHDT and CDR2 YYEEEE. In nucleotides, the CDR3 is TGTGCCAGCAGTCTTCCGGGTGGTGTGATGAACACTGAAGCTTTCTTT. Amino acids: CASSLPGGVMNTEAFF.

Note on this clone: The same CDR3 also results from other DNA sequences found in this sample. The rearrangement links TRBV6-5 to TRBJ1-1; tentative D call: TRBD1 (6 bases). The V gene's germline CDR1 is MNHEY and CDR2 SVGAGI. The CDR3 length is 13 residues. V gave up 10 bases and J gave up 0 bases, with 12 bases separating them. CDR3 nucleotide sequence: TGTGCCACTTCGGGACACCTGAACACTGAAGCTTTCTTT. It encodes CATSGHLNTEAFF.

The chain uses TRBV6-2 or TRBV6-3 and TRBJ2-3, with TRBD2 as a possible D gene (6 bases). The CDR3 is made up of 14 amino acids. Germline V gives CDR1 MNHEY, CDR2 SVGEGT. The V and J ends lost 5 bases and 2 bases respectively, with 11 bases between them. This CDR3 is CASSAGLTTDTQYF. CDR3 in DNA: TGTGCCAGCAGTGCGGGACTGACCACAGATACGCAGTATTTT.

The V and J genes are TRBV5-1 and TRBJ1-1; 7 bases map to TRBD1. V lost 4 bases and J lost 5; bases outside the gene matches: 5. From germline, CDR1 is SGHRS and CDR2 YFSETQ. The CDR3 length is 13 residues. The CDR3 DNA reads as TGCGCCAGCAGCGCACCAGGGGGGACTGAAGCTTTCTTT. This translates into CASSAPGGTEAFF.

The rearrangement joins TRBV6-5 to TRBJ1-2, with D possibly matching TRBD1 (5 bases). Trimming shortened V by 6 bases and J by 8 bases, and 19 bases separated the two germline ends. Germline CDR1 MNHEY, CDR2 SVGAGI. The CDR3 spans 14 residues. The CDR3 sequence is CASRPGLYERGYTF. The CDR3 DNA follows: TGTGCCAGCAGGCCGGGACTATATGAGAGGGGCTACACCTTC.

V is TRBV5-1 and J is TRBJ2-3, with 15 bases aligning to TRBD2. CDR3 length equals 17 residues. V trimming: 4 bases; J trimming: 3 bases; junction bases outside the gene matches: 6. Germline V CDR1 and CDR2: SGHRS, YFSETQ. The CDR3 reads CASSLGLAGGSTDTQYF. The DNA of the CDR3 is TGCGCCAGCAGCCTGGGACTAGCGGGAGGATCTACAGATACGCAGTATTTT. The full variable domain, its missing parts supplied by reference TRBV5-1 and TRBJ2-3, is KAGVTQTPRYLIKTRGQQVTLSCSPISGHRSVSWYQQTPGQGLQFLFEYFSETQRNKGNFPGRFSGRQFSNSRSEMNVSTLELGDSALYLCASSLGLAGGSTDTQYFGPGTRLTVL.

The chain uses TRBV10-2 and TRBJ1-1; D is possibly TRBD1 (5 bases). With 8 bases removed from V and 8 bases from J, the gap between germline ends came to 24 bases. Per the germline V gene, CDR1 is WSHSY and CDR2 is SAAADI. The CDR3 consists of 15 residues. CDR3 amino acids: CASSEWGGAVMEAFF. CDR3 DNA sequence: TGCGCCAGCTCCGAGTGGGGAGGGGCGGTGATGGAAGCTTTCTTT.

This chain links TRBV24-1 with TRBJ2-2; 10 bases agree with TRBD1. Per germline, CDR1 KGHDR and CDR2 SFDVKD. The CDR3 loop spans 16 amino acids. V was pared by 4 bases and J by 6 bases, with 7 bases of the junction left unmatched. In nucleotides, the CDR3 is TGTGCCACCAGTGAAACCGGGACAGGGGTTCCCGGGGAGCTGTTTTTT. Its protein product is CATSETGTGVPGELFF.

The chain couples TRBV19 to TRBJ1-2; 8 positions match TRBD1. The junction had 7 bases not matched to a gene; V was cut back by 4 bases and J by 0 bases. Germline CDR1 and CDR2: LNHDA and SQIVND (reference sequence). The CDR3 has 16 residues. CDR3 in DNA: TGTGCCAGTAGTACCTTATGGACAGGGACTAACTATGGCTACACCTTC. Its protein is CASSTLWTGTNYGYTF.

This chain links TRBV2 with TRBJ1-1; a weak D match, TRBD1 (6 bases). This CDR3 is 15 amino acids long. Germline V gene data show CDR1 as SNHLY and CDR2 as FYNNEI. Trimming cost V 9 bases and J 1 base, with 18 bases left between them. The CDR3 here is CASNKAGQPNTEAFF. In DNA, the CDR3 is TGTGCCAGTAATAAAGCTGGACAGCCGAACACTGAAGCTTTCTTT. Variable domain in full (rest from reference TRBV2 and TRBJ1-1): EPEVTQTPSHQVTQMGQEVILRCVPISNHLYFYWYRQILGQKVEFLVSFYNNEISEKSEIFDDQFSVERPDGSNFTLKIRSTKLEDSAMYFCASNKAGQPNTEAFFGQGTRLTVV.

This sequence joins TRBV9 and TRBJ2-1; D possibly corresponds to TRBD2 (6 bases). Trimming removed 5 bases at V and 6 bases at J, with 12 bases between. The CDR3 spans 13 residues. CDR1 SGDLS and CDR2 YYNGEE come from the germline V gene. The CDR3 DNA reads TGTGCCAGCAGTCCGTTTAGCGGCAATGAGCAGTTCTTC. Its translation: CASSPFSGNEQFF.

CDR3 residues: CASSPPRGNNEKLFF. Written as DNA, the CDR3 is TGTGCCAGCTCACCACCCAGGGGGAATAATGAAAAACTGTTTTTT. The rearrangement links TRBV18 to TRBJ1-4; 7 nucleotides agree with TRBD1. V shed 0 bases and J 4 bases; nucleotides not matched to a gene: 2. The CDR3 runs 15 residues. Germline loops: CDR1 KGHSH, CDR2 LQKENI.

There are a few counts of this clone. The chain combines TRBV11-2 with TRBJ1-1; D is possibly TRBD1 (6 bases). The CDR3 extends over 13 amino acids. Trimming stripped 3 bases from V and 3 bases from J, with 8 bases between. CDR1 SGHAT and CDR2 FQNNGV come from the germline V gene. As DNA, the CDR3 is TGTGCCAGCAGCTTTGGACAGCACACTGAAGCTTTCTTT. It yields the protein CASSFGQHTEAFF.

There are a few counts of this clone. The V call is TRBV3-1 (or the pseudogene TRBV3-2), the J call TRBJ2-7; D ambiguous. The CDR3 is 12 residues long. CDR1 and CDR2 (germline): LGHDT, YNNKEL (reference sequence). Trimming stripped 4 bases from V and 0 bases from J, with 4 bases between. The CDR3 sequence: CASSPSSYEQYF. The CDR3 bases are TGTGCCAGCAGCCCATCCTCCTACGAGCAGTACTTC.

V gene TRBV30 combines with J gene TRBJ1-5, with 8 positions matching TRBD1. Germline V gene sequence: CDR1 GTSNPN, CDR2 SVGIG (reference sequence). The CDR3 is 15 amino acids. J gave up 4 bases and V 3 bases, and 8 bases lay outside the gene matches. The CDR3 is CAWRADREDNQPQHF. Here the CDR3 DNA reads TGTGCCTGGAGAGCGGACAGGGAGGATAATCAGCCCCAGCATTTT. Complete variable domain (other parts from reference TRBV30 and TRBJ1-5): SQTIHQWPATLVQPVGSPLSLECTVEGTSNPNLYWYRQAAGRGLQLLFYSVGIGQISSEVPQNLSASRPQDRQFILSSKKLLLSDSGFYLCAWRADREDNQPQHFGDGTRLSIL.

The genes are TRBV2 and TRBJ1-1, with 8 bases fitting TRBD1. From germline, CDR1 is SNHLY and CDR2 FYNNEI. V dropped 7 bases and J dropped 4; count of bases not matched to a gene: 5. The CDR3 length is 13 residues. The CDR3 is CASTQGASTEAFF. The CDR3, as DNA: TGTGCCAGCACCCAGGGGGCGAGCACTGAAGCTTTCTTT. Based on the CDR3 plus reference TRBV2 and TRBJ1-1, the full variable domain is EPEVTQTPSHQVTQMGQEVILRCVPISNHLYFYWYRQILGQKVEFLVSFYNNEISEKSEIFDDQFSVERPDGSNFTLKIRSTKLEDSAMYFCASTQGASTEAFFGQGTRLTVV.

This chain joins TRBV2 and TRBJ2-5; 8 bases are shared with TRBD1. Germline CDR1 is SNHLY and CDR2 is FYNNEI. The V gene end was trimmed by 2 bases and the J gene end by 1 base; junction bases not matched to a gene: 3. CDR3 length: 15 residues. The CDR3 here is CASSETGGTQETQYF. The CDR3 DNA reads TGTGCCAGCAGTGAAACAGGGGGAACCCAAGAGACCCAGTACTTC. The whole variable domain, filled in from reference TRBV2 and TRBJ2-5, reads EPEVTQTPSHQVTQMGQEVILRCVPISNHLYFYWYRQILGQKVEFLVSFYNNEISEKSEIFDDQFSVERPDGSNFTLKIRSTKLEDSAMYFCASSETGGTQETQYFGPGTRLLVL.

The V call is TRBV15, the J call TRBJ2-7; 14 bases are shared with TRBD2. The J segment lost 5 bases and the V segment lost 3 bases, leaving 3 bases of the junction unmatched. The CDR3 is made up of 15 amino acids. Germline CDR1 is LNHNV and CDR2 is YYDKDF (reference sequence). CDR3 residues: CATSRGTSGSHEQYF. The DNA of the CDR3 is TGTGCCACCAGCAGGGGGACTAGCGGGAGTCACGAGCAGTACTTC.

This clone was picked up one time. The V and J genes are TRBV7-2 and TRBJ2-1; 12 nucleotides agree with TRBD2. V was clipped by 6 bases and J by 0 bases; unmatched bases: 6. From germline, CDR1 is SGHTA and CDR2 FQGNSA. The CDR3 is made up of 17 amino acids. The DNA of the CDR3 is TGTGCCAGCAGGCTAGCGGGAGGGGCTAGCTCCTACAATGAGCAGTTCTTC. Translated, it gives CASRLAGGASSYNEQFF. The full variable domain, its missing parts supplied by reference TRBV7-2 and TRBJ2-1, is GAGVSQSPSNKVTEKGKDVELRCDPISGHTALYWYRQSLGQGLEFLIYFQGNSAPDKSGLPSDRFSAERTGGSVSTLTIQRTQQEDSAVYLCASRLAGGASSYNEQFFGPGTRLTVL.

The V gene is TRBV12-2, the J gene TRBJ2-3; TRBD1 is taken as the D call from the table, unchecked against the DNA. TRBV12-2 is a documented pseudogene. This CDR3 comprises 19 residues. The CDR3 DNA reads as TGTGCAAGTCGCTTAAAGACCTCGACACAGGTACAATTTACAGATACGCAGTATTTT. Amino acids: CASRLKTSTQVQFTDTQYF.